The 8 T cell receptor beta chains below all came from one sample that was sequenced in a study of T cell clonotyping in hematopoietic cell transplantation. Assay used: immunoSEQ multiplex PCR; TCRdb lists only in-frame clones, some missing. The profile shows 30,000 to 45,000 clones, 88% of them singletons. Sequenced: peripheral blood mononuclear cells. The origin of the receptors is a woman in her thirties or forties in good health. Some clones in this sample may be carry-over from other donors' samples.

This clone has just a few counts. The chain employs TRBV7-3 and TRBJ2-1; no reliable D call. This CDR3 region has 15 residues. Per the germline V gene, CDR1 is SGHTA and CDR2 is FQGTGA. V was cut by 8 bases and J by 0 bases, with 14 bases left in between. CDR3 in amino acids: CASSYGPSSYNEQFF. Here the CDR3 DNA reads TGTGCCAGCTCCTACGGGCCTAGCTCCTACAATGAGCAGTTCTTC.

The chain uses TRBV5-1 and TRBJ2-7, with D possibly being TRBD2 (6 bases). This CDR3 is 12 amino acids long. CDR1 and CDR2 (germline): SGHRS, YFSETQ. V shed 2 bases and J shed 4 bases, with 7 bases lying between them. CDR3 amino acids: CASSFSGYEQYF. CDR3 DNA: TGCGCCAGCAGCTTCAGCGGGTACGAGCAGTACTTC.

The J gene is TRBJ2-5, the V gene TRBV18; 12 bases map to TRBD2. Germline V lookup: CDR1 KGHSH, CDR2 LQKENI. The CDR3 is 15 residues long. With V trimmed by 1 base and J by 3 bases, 0 bases remained unmatched. The CDR3 DNA follows: TGTGCCAGCTCACCACGACTAGCGGGGGAAGAGACCCAGTACTTC. It translates to CASSPRLAGEETQYF.

V gene TRBV11-2 combines with J gene TRBJ1-5, with a possible D match to TRBD1 (6 bases). V lost 3 bases, J lost 3 bases, and 9 bases lay in between. Germline V gives CDR1 SGHAT, CDR2 FQNNGV. The CDR3 runs 14 residues. The CDR3 nucleotides read TGTGCCAGCAGCTTGACAGGCACCAATCAGCCCCAGCATTTT. This sequence encodes CASSLTGTNQPQHF.

The V and J genes are TRBV7-2 and TRBJ1-2, with D uncertain. Germline lookup yields CDR1 SGHTA and CDR2 FQGNSA. The length of the CDR3 is 16 residues. Trimming shortened V by 4 bases and J by 6 bases, and 21 bases separated the two germline ends. As DNA, the CDR3 is TGTGCCAGCAGCTCCTCTTGGGCGGGCTGGGTCGATGGCTACACCTTC. It specifies CASSSSWAGWVDGYTF.

The V call is TRBV14, the J call TRBJ1-2; no clear D. The germline V gene encodes CDR1 SGHDN and CDR2 FVKESK. The CDR3 contains 14 residues. V was shortened by 1 base and J by 4 bases, with 10 bases between the two germline ends. CDR3 residues: CASSQGNARYGYTF. The CDR3 DNA follows: TGTGCCAGCAGCCAAGGGAACGCTCGCTATGGCTACACCTTC.

This clone was found once. The genes are TRBV27 and TRBJ1-1; D is undetermined. V lost 5 bases and J lost 0, with 10 bases in between. In germline, CDR1 is MNHEY, CDR2 SMNVEV (reference sequence). This CDR3 spans 14 amino acids. This CDR3 reads CASSPTRMNTEAFF. The DNA for the CDR3 is TGTGCCAGCAGTCCGACACGGATGAACACTGAAGCTTTCTTT.

The chain links TRBV6-1 to TRBJ2-1; a weak D match, TRBD1 (5 bases). Germline V gene sequence: CDR1 MNHNS, CDR2 SASEGT. The CDR3 length is 16 residues. V was clipped by 1 base and J by 4 bases, with 14 bases between them. The CDR3 here is CASSEETGAFYNEQFF. CDR3 coding DNA: TGTGCCAGCAGTGAAGAAACAGGAGCTTTTTACAATGAGCAGTTCTTC.